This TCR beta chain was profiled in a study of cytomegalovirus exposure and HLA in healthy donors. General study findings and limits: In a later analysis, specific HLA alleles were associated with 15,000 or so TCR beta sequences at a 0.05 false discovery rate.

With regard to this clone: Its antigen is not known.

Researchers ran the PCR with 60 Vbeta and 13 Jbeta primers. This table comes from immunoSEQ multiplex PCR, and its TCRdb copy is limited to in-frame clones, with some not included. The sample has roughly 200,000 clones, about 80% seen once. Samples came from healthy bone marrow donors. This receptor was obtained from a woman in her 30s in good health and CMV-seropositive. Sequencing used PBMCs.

As DNA, the CDR3 is TGTGCCAGCAGCAGCAGCAGGGATGGCTACACCTTC. This codes for CASSSSRDGYTF. V usage is TRBV21-1 and J usage is TRBJ1-2; no check of the table's D call, TRBD1, against the DNA was made. TRBV21-1 is a listed pseudogene. CDR3 size: 12 residues.